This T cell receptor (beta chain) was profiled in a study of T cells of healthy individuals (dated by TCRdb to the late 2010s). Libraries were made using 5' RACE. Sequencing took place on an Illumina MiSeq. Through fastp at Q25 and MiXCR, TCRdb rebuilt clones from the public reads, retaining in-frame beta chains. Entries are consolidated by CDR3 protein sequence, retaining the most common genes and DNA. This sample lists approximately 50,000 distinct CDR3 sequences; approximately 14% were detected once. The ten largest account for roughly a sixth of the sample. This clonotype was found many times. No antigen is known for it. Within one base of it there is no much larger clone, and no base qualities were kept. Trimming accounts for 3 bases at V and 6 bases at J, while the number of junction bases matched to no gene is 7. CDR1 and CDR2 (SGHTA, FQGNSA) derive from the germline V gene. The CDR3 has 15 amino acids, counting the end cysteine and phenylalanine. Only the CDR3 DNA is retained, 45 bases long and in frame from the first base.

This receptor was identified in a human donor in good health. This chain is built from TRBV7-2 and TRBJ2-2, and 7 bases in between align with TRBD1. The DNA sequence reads TGTGCCAGCAGCTTTACGCTTACAGGGGCCGGGGAGCTGTTTTTT. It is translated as CASSFTLTGAGELFF. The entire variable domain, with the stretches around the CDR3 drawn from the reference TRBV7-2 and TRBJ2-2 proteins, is GAGVSQSPSNKVTEKGKDVELRCDPISGHTALYWYRQSLGQGLEFLIYFQGNSAPDKSGLPSDRFSAERTGGSVSTLTIQRTQQEDSAVYLCASSFTLTGAGELFFGEGSRLTVL.